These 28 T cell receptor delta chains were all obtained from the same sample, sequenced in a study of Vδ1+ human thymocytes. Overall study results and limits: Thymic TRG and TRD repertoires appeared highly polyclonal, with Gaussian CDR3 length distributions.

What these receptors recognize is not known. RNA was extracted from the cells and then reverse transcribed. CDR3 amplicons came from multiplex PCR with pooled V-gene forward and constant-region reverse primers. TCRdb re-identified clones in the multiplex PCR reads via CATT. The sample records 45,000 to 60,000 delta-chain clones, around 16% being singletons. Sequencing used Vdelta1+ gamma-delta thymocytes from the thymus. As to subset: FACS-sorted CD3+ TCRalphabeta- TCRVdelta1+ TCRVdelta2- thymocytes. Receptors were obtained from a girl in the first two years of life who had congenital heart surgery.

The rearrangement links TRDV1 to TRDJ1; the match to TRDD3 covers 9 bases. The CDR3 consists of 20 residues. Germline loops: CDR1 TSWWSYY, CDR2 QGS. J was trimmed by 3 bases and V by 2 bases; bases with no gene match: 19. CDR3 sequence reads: CALGEGASYGDTPRADKLIF. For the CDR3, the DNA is TGTGCTCTTGGGGAAGGGGCATCCTACGGGGATACGCCCAGGGCCGATAAACTCATCTTT.

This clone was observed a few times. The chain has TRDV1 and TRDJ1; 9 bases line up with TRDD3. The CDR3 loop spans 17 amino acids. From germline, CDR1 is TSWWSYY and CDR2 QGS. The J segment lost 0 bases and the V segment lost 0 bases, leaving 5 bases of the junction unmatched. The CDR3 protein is CALGELGLGEYTDKLIF. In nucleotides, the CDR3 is TGTGCTCTTGGGGAACTCGGACTGGGGGAGTACACCGATAAACTCATCTTT.

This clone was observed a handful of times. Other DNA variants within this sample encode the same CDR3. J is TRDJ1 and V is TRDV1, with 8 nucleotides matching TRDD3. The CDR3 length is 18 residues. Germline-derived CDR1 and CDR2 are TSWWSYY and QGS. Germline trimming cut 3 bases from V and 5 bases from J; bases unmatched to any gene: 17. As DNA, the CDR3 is TGTGCTCTTGGGGACGGAACTGGGGGCTTCTCTTCGACTGATAAACTCATCTTT. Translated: CALGDGTGGFSSTDKLIF.

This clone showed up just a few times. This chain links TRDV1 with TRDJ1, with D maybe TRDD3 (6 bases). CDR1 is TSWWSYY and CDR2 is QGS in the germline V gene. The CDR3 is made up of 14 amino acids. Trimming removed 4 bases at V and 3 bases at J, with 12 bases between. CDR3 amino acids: CALGGGNWADKLIF. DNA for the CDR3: TGTGCTCTTGGGGGCGGGAACTGGGCCGATAAACTCATCTTT.

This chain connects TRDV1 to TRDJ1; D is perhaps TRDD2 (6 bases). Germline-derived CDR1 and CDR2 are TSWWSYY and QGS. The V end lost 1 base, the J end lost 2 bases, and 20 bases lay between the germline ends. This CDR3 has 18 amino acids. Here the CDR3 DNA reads TGTGCTCTTGGGGAACCCGTTAAGGCCTCCTACTGGACCGATAAACTCATCTTT. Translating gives CALGEPVKASYWTDKLIF.

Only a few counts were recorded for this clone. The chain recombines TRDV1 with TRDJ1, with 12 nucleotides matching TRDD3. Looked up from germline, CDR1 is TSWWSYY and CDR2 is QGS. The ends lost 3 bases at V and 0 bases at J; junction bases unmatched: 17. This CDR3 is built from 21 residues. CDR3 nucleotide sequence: TGTGCTCTTGGGGACCGTCCCCGAGCCTGGGGGATACGCGGGTACACCGATAAACTCATCTTT. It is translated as CALGDRPRAWGIRGYTDKLIF.

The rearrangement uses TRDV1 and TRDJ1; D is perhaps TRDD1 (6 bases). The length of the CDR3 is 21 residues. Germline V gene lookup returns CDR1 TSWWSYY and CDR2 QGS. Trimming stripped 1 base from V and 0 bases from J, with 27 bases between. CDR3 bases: TGTGCTCTTGGGGAACGGCGGGGCTTAAATAGGGTGGAAGAGTACACCGATAAACTCATCTTT. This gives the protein CALGERRGLNRVEEYTDKLIF.

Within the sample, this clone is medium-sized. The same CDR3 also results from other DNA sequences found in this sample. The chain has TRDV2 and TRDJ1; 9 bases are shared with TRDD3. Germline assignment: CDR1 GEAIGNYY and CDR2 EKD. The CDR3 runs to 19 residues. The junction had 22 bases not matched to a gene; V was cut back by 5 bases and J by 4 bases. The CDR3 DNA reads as TGTGCCTGTGCCCCGCCCGGGGGATACCAGAGTTCATCTCTCGATAAACTCATCTTT. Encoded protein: CACAPPGGYQSSSLDKLIF.

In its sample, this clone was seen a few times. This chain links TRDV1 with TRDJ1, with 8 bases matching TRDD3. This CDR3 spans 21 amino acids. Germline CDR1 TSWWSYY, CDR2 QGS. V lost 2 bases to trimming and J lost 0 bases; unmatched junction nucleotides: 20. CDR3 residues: CALGEFTTPLLGAKYTDKLIF. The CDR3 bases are TGTGCTCTTGGGGAATTTACTACGCCTTTACTGGGGGCCAAGTACACCGATAAACTCATCTTT.

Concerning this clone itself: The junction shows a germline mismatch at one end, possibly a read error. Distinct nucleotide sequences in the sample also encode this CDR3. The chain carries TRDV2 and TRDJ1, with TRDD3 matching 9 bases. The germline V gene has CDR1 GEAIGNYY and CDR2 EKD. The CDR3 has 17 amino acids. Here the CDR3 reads CACDTGGYCQYTDKLIF. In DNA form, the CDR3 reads TGTGCCTGTGACACTGGGGGATATTGCCAGTACACCGATAAACTCATCTTC.

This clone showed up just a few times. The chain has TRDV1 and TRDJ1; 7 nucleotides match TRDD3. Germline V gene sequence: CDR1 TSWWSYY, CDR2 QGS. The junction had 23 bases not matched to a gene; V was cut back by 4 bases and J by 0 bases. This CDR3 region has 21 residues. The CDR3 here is CALGGIPRWGTYAMYTDKLIF. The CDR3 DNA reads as TGTGCTCTTGGGGGCATACCTAGGTGGGGGACCTACGCCATGTACACCGATAAACTCATCTTT.

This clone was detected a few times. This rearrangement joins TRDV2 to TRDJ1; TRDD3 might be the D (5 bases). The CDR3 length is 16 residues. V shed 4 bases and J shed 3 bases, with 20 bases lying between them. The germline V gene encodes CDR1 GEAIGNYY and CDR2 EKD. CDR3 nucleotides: TGTGCCTGTGATTCCGGGGAATACCGGGACGCCGATAAACTCATCTTT. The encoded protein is CACDSGEYRDADKLIF.

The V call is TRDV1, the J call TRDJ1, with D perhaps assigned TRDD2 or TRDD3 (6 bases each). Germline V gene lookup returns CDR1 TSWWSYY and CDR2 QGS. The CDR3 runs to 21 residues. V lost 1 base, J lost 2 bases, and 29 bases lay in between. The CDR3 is CALGEPFPYLHAGVGTDKLIF. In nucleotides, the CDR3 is TGTGCTCTTGGGGAACCCTTCCCCTACCTCCACGCTGGGGTAGGTACCGATAAACTCATCTTT.

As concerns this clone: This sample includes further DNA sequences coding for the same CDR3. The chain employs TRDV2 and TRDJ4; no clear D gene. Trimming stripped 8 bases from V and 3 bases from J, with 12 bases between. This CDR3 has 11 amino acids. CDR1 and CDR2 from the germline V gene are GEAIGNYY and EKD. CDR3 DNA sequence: TGTGCCTCCCGGCGATATGGACCCCTGATCTTT. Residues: CASRRYGPLIF.

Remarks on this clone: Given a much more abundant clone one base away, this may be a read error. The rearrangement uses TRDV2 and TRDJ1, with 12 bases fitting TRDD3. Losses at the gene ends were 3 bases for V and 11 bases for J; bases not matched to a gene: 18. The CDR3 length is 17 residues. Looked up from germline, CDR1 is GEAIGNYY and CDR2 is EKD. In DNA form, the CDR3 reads TGTGCCTGTGACGTCTGGGGGATACGCGGAGGGGGCCCAAACCTCATCTTT. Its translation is CACDVWGIRGGGPNLIF.

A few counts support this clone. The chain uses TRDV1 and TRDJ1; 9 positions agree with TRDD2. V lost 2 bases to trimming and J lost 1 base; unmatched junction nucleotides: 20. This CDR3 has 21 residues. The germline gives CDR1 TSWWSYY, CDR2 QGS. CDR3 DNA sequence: TGTGCTCTTGGGGAATTACCTTCCTACGAGTGGGGATATGCGTCCACCGATAAACTCATCTTT. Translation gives CALGELPSYEWGYASTDKLIF.

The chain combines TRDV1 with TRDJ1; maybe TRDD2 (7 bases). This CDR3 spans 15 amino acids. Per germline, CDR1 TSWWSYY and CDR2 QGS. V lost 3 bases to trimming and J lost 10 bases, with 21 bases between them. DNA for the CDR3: TGTGCTCTTGGGGACACTTCCTATCTACGGGGGAGACTCATCTTT. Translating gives CALGDTSYLRGRLIF.

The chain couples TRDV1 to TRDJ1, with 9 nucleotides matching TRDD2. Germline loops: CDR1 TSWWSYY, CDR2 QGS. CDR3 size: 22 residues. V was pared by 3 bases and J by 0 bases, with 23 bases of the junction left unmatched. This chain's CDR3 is CALGDRWPSYGWGTSYTDKLIF. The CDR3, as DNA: TGTGCTCTTGGGGACCGTTGGCCTTCCTACGGGTGGGGGACCTCGTACACCGATAAACTCATCTTT.

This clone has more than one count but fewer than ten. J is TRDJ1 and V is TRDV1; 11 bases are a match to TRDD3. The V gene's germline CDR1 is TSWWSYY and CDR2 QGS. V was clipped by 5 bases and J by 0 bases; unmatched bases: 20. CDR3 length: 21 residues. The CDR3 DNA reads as TGTGCTCTTGGGTTGACCCCGTCATATGGGGGATACGCGAAGTACACCGATAAACTCATCTTT. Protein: CALGLTPSYGGYAKYTDKLIF.

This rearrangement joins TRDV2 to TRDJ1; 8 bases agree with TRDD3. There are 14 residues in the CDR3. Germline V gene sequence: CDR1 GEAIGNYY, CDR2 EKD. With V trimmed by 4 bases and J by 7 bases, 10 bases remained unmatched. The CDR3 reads CACEQLTGDIKLIF. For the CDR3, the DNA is TGTGCCTGTGAGCAACTGACGGGGGATATTAAACTCATCTTT.

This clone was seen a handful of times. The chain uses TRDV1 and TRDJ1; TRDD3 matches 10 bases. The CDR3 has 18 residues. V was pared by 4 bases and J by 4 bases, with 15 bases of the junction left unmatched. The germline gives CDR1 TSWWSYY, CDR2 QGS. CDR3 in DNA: TGTGCTCTTGGGGGCACGGGTGGATGGGGGATACAAGGCGATAAACTCATCTTT. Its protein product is CALGGTGGWGIQGDKLIF.

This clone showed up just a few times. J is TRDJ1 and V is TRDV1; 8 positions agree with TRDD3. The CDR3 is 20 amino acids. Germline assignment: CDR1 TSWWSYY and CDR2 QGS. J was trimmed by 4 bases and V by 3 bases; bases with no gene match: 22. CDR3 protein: CALGDSLFPRVLGGGDKLIF. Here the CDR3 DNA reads TGTGCTCTTGGGGACTCACTATTCCCAAGGGTACTGGGGGGAGGCGATAAACTCATCTTT.

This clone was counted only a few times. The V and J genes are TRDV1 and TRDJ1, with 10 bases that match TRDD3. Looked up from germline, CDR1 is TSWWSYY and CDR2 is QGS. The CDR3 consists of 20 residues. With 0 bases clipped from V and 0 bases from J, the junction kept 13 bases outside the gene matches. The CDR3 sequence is CALGELLYTPWGINTDKLIF. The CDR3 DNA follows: TGTGCTCTTGGGGAACTCCTATATACCCCCTGGGGGATAAACACCGATAAACTCATCTTT.

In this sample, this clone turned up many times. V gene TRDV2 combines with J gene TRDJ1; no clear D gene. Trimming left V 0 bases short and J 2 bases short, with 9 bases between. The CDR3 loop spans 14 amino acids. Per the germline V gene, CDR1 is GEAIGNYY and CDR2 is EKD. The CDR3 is CACDTASGTDKLIF. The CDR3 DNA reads TGTGCCTGTGACACCGCTTCGGGAACCGATAAACTCATCTTT.

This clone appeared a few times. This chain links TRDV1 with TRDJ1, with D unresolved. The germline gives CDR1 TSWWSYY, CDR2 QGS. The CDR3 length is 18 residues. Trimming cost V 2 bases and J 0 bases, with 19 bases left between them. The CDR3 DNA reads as TGTGCTCTTGGGGAATTCGTCTCTCGGAACCGATACACCGATAAACTCATCTTT. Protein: CALGEFVSRNRYTDKLIF.

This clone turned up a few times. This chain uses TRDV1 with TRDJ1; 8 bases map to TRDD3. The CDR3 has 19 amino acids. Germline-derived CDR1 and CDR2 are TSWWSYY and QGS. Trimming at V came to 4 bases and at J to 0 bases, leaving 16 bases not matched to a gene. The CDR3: CALGGPFRTGGRYTDKLIF. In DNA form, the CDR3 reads TGTGCTCTTGGGGGTCCCTTCCGCACTGGGGGCCGTTACACCGATAAACTCATCTTT.

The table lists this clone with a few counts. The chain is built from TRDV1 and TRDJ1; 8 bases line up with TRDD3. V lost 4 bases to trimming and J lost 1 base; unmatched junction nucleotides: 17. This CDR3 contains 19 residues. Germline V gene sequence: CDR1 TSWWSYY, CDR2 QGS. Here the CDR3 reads CALGVRWRTGGLITDKLIF. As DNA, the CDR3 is TGTGCTCTTGGGGTACGGTGGCGTACTGGGGGCTTGATCACCGATAAACTCATCTTT.

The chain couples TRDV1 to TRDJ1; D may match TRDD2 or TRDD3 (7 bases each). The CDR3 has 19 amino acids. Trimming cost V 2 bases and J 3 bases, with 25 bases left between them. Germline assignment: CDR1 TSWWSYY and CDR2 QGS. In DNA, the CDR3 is TGTGCTCTTGGGGAATTCTTCCTAAAGGGATACCCAATACCCGATAAACTCATCTTT. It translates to CALGEFFLKGYPIPDKLIF.